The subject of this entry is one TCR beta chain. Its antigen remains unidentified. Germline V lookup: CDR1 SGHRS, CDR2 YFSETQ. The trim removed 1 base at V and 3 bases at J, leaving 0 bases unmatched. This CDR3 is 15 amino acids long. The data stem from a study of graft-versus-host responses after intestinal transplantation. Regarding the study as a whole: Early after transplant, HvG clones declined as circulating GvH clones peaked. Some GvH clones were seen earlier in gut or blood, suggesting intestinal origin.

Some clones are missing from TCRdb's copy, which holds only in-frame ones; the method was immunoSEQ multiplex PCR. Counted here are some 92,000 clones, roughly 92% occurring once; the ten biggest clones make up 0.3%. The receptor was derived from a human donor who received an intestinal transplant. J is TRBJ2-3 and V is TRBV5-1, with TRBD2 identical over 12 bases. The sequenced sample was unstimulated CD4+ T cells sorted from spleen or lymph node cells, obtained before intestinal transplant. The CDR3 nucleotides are TGCGCCAGCAGCTTGACTAGCGGGAGGACAGATACGCAGTATTTT. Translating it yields CASSLTSGRTDTQYF.